These T cell receptor beta chains were read from a single sample in a study of T cell responses to AZD1222 COVID-19 vaccine. Produced via immunoSEQ multiplex PCR; TCRdb's table is partial and in-frame only. The sample includes some 120,000 clones, roughly 89% seen only once; the top ten take roughly 11%. The starting material was peripheral blood, obtained on day 0 of MenACWY control vaccination. The receptors come from an adult in good health. CDR3s include the opening cysteine and the closing phenylalanine or tryptophan. A D gene is named only where the DNA matches it firmly. Size is stated for part of the rows, as once, few or many counts, or as a class when the clone is expanded.

-	-	TRBJ2-1	TRBV7-8	CASSLVDVPYNEQFF	TGTGCCAGCAGCTTAGTGGACGTACCCTACAATGAGCAGTTCTTC
-	TRBD1	TRBJ1-2	TRBV6-2/TRBV6-3	CASSQRQGDGYTF	TGTGCCAGCAGTCAGAGACAGGGAGATGGCTACACCTTC
-	TRBD1	TRBJ2-7	TRBV5-4	CASSQEDRGRSYEQYF	TGTGCCAGCAGCCAAGAGGACAGGGGCCGTTCCTACGAGCAGTACTTC
-	-	TRBJ1-3	TRBV5-1	CASSWGTSRSGNTIYF	TGCGCCAGCAGCTGGGGGACGTCTCGTTCTGGAAACACCATATATTTT
-	TRBD2	TRBJ2-1	TRBV7-2	CASSYLAGVGYNEQFF	TGTGCCAGCAGCTATCTAGCGGGAGTAGGTTACAATGAGCAGTTCTTC
-	-	TRBJ2-2	TRBV7-9	CASSLGGGRDTGELFF	TGTGCCAGCAGCTTAGGAGGGGGGCGAGACACCGGGGAGCTGTTTTTT
-	-	TRBJ1-1	TRBV10-3	CAISVRGTEAFF	TGTGCCATCAGTGTGAGGGGCACTGAAGCTTTCTTT
-	-	TRBJ2-1	TRBV24-1	CATSGSYNEQFF	TGTGCCACCAGTGGTAGCTACAATGAGCAGTTCTTC
once	TRBD2	TRBJ2-3	TRBV6-2/TRBV6-3	CASTPSGGRRDTQYF	TGTGCCAGCACCCCGTCGGGCGGGAGGAGGGATACGCAGTATTTT
-	TRBD2	TRBJ2-5	TRBV19	CASSLGLAPQETQYF	TGTGCCAGTAGTCTGGGACTAGCCCCTCAAGAGACCCAGTACTTC
few	TRBD1	TRBJ1-3	TRBV5-1	CASSPGTAGNTIYF	TGCGCCAGCAGCCCCGGGACAGCTGGAAACACCATATATTTT
-	TRBD2	TRBJ2-2	TRBV24-1	CATSDTGGGPGELFF	TGTGCCACCAGTGATACCGGCGGGGGGCCAGGGGAGCTGTTTTTT
-	-	TRBJ2-1	TRBV7-3	CASSYGTSPKQFF	TGTGCCAGCAGCTATGGGACTTCTCCCAAGCAGTTCTTC
few	TRBD1	TRBJ1-1	TRBV7-9	CASRPAQGPLNTEAFF	TGTGCCAGCAGACCGGCACAGGGGCCCCTGAACACTGAAGCTTTCTTT
once	TRBD2	TRBJ2-1	TRBV6-4	CASSARSGTGNEQFF	TGTGCCAGCAGTGCGCGAAGCGGGACTGGCAATGAGCAGTTCTTC
-	-	TRBJ2-1	TRBV5-6	CASGVMGVYNEQFF	TGTGCCAGCGGGGTCATGGGAGTTTACAATGAGCAGTTCTTC
many	-	TRBJ2-1	TRBV6-5	CASSHGWDEQFF	TGTGCCAGCAGCCACGGATGGGATGAGCAGTTCTTC
-	TRBD1	TRBJ1-1	TRBV2	CANRDRNTEAFF	TGTGCCAACCGGGACAGGAACACTGAAGCTTTCTTT
-	-	TRBJ2-5	TRBV7-8	CASSSTSLTQYF	TGTGCCAGCAGCTCAACTAGCCTGACCCAGTACTTC
-	-	TRBJ1-1	TRBV5-1	CASSLEGGRRNTEAFF	TGCGCCAGCAGCTTGGAGGGAGGACGAAGGAACACTGAAGCTTTCTTT
-	-	TRBJ2-2	TRBV7-9	CATKLGPGELFF	TGTGCGACAAAGCTAGGGCCCGGGGAGCTGTTTTTT
once	-	TRBJ1-1	TRBV7-3	CASSLTLNTEAFF	TGTGCCAGCAGCTTAACATTGAACACTGAAGCTTTCTTT
once	TRBD1	TRBJ1-2	TRBV4-2	CASSQGTGGDGYTF	TGTGCCAGCAGCCAAGGGACAGGGGGCGATGGCTACACCTTC
-	TRBD1	TRBJ1-4	TRBV12-5	CASGLDGQGRGKLFF	TGTGCTAGTGGTTTGGACGGACAGGGAAGGGGTAAACTGTTTTTT
-	-	TRBJ2-2	TRBV5-1	CASGPGWASVAGELFF	TGCGCCAGCGGGCCCGGGTGGGCTAGTGTCGCCGGGGAGCTGTTTTTT
-	-	TRBJ1-1	TRBV5-5	CASSFLTTNTEAFF	TGTGCCAGCAGCTTCCTTACAACGAACACTGAAGCTTTCTTT
-	-	TRBJ1-1	TRBV5-1	CASSFGNTEAFF	TGCGCCAGCAGCTTTGGGAACACTGAAGCTTTCTTT
-	-	TRBJ1-1	TRBV6-5	CASSYSSDMNTEAFF	TGTGCCAGCAGTTACTCGTCGGACATGAACACTGAAGCTTTCTTT
-	TRBD2	TRBJ2-1	TRBV5-1	CASSSIAGVYNEQFF	TGCGCCAGCAGCTCGATAGCGGGGGTGTACAATGAGCAGTTCTTC
-	TRBD1	TRBJ2-1	TRBV10-2	CASVDRGTHNEQFF	TGCGCCAGCGTAGACAGGGGAACTCATAATGAGCAGTTCTTC
once	-	TRBJ2-1	TRBV12-3/TRBV12-4	CASSLRDEQFF	TGTGCCAGCAGTCTACGCGATGAGCAGTTCTTC
-	-	TRBJ2-2	TRBV27	CASSRTINTGELFF	TGTGCCAGCAGCAGGACAATTAACACCGGGGAGCTGTTTTTT